Sequencing of this T cell receptor (beta chain) was carried out in a study of shared clonotypes between healthy human individuals. Study-level background: In total, the donors were two women and a few men aged 18 to 49. Three plates each covered CD4 naive and memory; CD8 naive two, CD8 memory one.

The CD4+ fraction was divided into a CD45RA+ naive subset and a CD45RA-negative memory subset. The CDR3 length is 16 residues. The J segment lost 0 bases and the V segment lost 5 bases, leaving 7 bases of the junction unmatched. Per germline, CDR1 LNHDA and CDR2 SQIVND (reference sequence). This clone was counted a few times. The antigen is unknown. Study conclusions and caveats: Non-shared clonotypes had lower generation probabilities than those shared by all four donors.

Data came from immunoSEQ multiplex PCR; TCRdb stores just in-frame clones and leaves some out. In the table there are 950,000 to 1,200,000 clones, roughly 80% of which are singletons. This receptor was identified in a man aged 18 to 29 in good health. Some clones in this sample may be carry-over from other donors' samples. This rearrangement joins TRBV19 to TRBJ1-5; 7 bases agree with TRBD1. The specimen was memory CD4+ T cells from PBMCs. Subset given: CD45RA-negative fraction. In DNA form, the CDR3 reads TGTGCCAGTAGTGAGGGACAGTTCGATAGCAATCAGCCCCAGCATTTT. Its protein is CASSEGQFDSNQPQHF.